Included here is one T cell receptor (beta chain) sequence, with context. Then a second PCR, running roughly 7 to 11 cycles, was carried out with a sample-barcoded 5' primer and a J-beta primer mix. Every cDNA molecule carried a tag from a template-switch adaptor bearing 12 random nucleotides. TCRdb reprocessed the 5' RACE reads with MiXCR, giving one entry per CDR3 protein. Found here are 550,000 to 650,000 distinct CDR3 sequences, about 29% of them singletons; the top ten hold approximately 4%. It was approximately 10 milliliters of peripheral blood that were drawn from each donor. Every sample yielded at least 6 million isolated PBMCs. This sample stems from a study of blood T cells in healthy people across ages. Germline values: CDR1 MDHEN, CDR2 SYDVKM. J lost 6 bases, V lost 10 bases, and 9 bases had no gene match. The CDR3 loop spans 14 amino acids. These data were also filed under a second study, of T cells of mothers and their children. This second study says: All donors were healthy and Caucasian; they were three mothers and their six children.

This rearrangement joins TRBV28 to TRBJ2-3; TRBD1 matches at 11 bases. Material for sequencing was blood. The sequence came from a boy aged 2 to 10 in good health. The CDR3 reads CANGGTGGSDTQYF. In nucleotides, the CDR3 is TGTGCCAATGGCGGGACAGGGGGTTCCGATACGCAGTATTTT.